The source of this T cell receptor (beta chain) is a study of T cells in Graves' hyperthyroidism and ophthalmopathy. This clonotype was seen at least ten times. Amplification of TCR beta CDR3 regions was performed using RNA transcripts as template. TCR CDR3 underwent first-round RT-PCR with the HTBI primer set. TCRdb reanalysed the multiplex PCR reads using MiXCR and keeps one entry per CDR3 protein. This sample has 400,000 to 600,000 distinct CDR3 sequences, with 20% found just once. From germline, CDR1 is SGHVS and CDR2 FQNEAQ. This CDR3 is 14 amino acids long. Trimming removed 5 bases from V and 3 bases from J, with 14 bases in between.

This TCR was recovered from a man younger than 35 with Graves' hyperthyroidism. What was sequenced was blood. The V and J genes are TRBV7-8 and TRBJ2-7; D perhaps matches TRBD2 (5 bases). For the CDR3, the DNA is TGTGCCAGCAGCGGCGGGCTAGGTGGCTACGAGCAGTACTTC. As protein: CASSGGLGGYEQYF.